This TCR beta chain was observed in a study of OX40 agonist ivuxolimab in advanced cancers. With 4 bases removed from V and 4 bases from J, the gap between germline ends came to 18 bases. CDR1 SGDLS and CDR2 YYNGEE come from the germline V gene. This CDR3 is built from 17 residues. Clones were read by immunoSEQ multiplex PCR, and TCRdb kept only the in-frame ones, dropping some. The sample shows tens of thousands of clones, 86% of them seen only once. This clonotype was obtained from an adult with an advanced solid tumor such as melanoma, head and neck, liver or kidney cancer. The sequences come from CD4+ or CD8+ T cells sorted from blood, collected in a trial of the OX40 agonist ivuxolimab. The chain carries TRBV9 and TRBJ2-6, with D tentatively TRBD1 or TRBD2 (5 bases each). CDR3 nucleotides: TGTGCCAGCAGCCCGGGGTGGGGCTTAGGAGGGGCCAACGTCCTGACTTTC. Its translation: CASSPGWGLGGANVLTF. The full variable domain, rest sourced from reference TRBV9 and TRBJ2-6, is DSGVTQTPKHLITATGQRVTLRCSPRSGDLSVYWYQQSLDQGLQFLIQYYNGEERAKGNILERFSAQQFPDLHSELNLSSLELGDSALYFCASSPGWGLGGANVLTFGAGSRLTVL.